This TCR beta chain was observed in a study of blood T cell repertoires in COVID-19. This clone has a single count. The data were produced by immunoSEQ multiplex PCR, yet TCRdb's version contains in-frame clones alone and is incomplete. Of fewer than 200,000 clones listed, more than 75% are singletons. The V gene lost 0 bases and the J gene lost 5 bases, with 14 bases spanning the gap. CDR1 and CDR2 (germline): SGHDN, FVKESK. This CDR3 has 16 amino acids. The clonotype originates from a woman in her 70s with COVID-19, enrolled during active disease. The chain couples TRBV14 to TRBJ1-3; the D is unclear. The sample comprised peripheral blood. The CDR3: CASSQDGLQLRNTIYF. The CDR3 DNA reads TGTGCCAGCAGCCAAGATGGGCTACAGCTTAGAAACACCATATATTTT.